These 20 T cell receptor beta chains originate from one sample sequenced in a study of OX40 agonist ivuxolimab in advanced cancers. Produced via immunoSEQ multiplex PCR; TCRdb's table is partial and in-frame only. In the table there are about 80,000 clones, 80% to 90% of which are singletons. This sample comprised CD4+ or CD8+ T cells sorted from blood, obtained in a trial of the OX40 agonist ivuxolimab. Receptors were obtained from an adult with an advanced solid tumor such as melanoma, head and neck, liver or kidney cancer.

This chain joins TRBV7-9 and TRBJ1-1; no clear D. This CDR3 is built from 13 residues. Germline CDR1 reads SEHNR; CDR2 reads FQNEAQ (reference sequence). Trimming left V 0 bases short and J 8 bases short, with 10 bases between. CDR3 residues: CASSLAASGEAFF. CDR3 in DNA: TGTGCCAGCAGCTTAGCCGCCAGCGGAGAAGCTTTCTTT.

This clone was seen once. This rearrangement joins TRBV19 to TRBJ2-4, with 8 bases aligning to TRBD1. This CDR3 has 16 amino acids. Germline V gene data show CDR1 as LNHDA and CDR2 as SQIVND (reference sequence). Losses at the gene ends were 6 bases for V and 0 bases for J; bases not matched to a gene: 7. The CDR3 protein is CASRPQGVLAKNIQYF. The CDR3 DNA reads TGTGCCAGTAGACCACAGGGGGTACTAGCCAAAAACATTCAGTACTTC.

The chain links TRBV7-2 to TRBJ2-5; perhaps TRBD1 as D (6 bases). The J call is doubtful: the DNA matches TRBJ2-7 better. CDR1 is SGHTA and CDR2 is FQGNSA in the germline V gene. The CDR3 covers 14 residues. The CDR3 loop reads CASSGQISSYEQYF. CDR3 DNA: TGTGCCAGCAGCGGACAGATTAGCTCCTACGAGCAGTACTTC.

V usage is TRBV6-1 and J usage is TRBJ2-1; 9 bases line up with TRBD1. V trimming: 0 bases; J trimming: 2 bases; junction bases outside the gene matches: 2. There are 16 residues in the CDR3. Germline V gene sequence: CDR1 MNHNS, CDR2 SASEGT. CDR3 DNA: TGTGCCAGCAGTGAAGCGGGGACAGGGACCTACAATGAGCAGTTCTTC. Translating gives CASSEAGTGTYNEQFF.

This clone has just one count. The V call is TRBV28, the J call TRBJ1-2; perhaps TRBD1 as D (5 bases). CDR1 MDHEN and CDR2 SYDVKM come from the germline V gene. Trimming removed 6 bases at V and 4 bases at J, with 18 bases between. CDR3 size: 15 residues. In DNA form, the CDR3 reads TGTGCCAGCAGCCAAGGGGCAGGGTCAGGCTATGGCTACACCTTC. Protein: CASSQGAGSGYGYTF.

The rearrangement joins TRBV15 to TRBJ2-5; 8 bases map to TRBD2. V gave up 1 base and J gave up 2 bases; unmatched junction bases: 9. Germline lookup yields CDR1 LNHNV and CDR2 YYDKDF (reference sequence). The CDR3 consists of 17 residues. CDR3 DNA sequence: TGTGCCACCAGCAGAGGGGCCGGTAGCGGGGATCAAGAGACCCAGTACTTC. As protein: CATSRGAGSGDQETQYF.

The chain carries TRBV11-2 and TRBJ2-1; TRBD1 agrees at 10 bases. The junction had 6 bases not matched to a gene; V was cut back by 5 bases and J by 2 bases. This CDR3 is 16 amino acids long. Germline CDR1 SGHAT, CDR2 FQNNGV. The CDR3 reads CASSDRTGGAYNEQFF. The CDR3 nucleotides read TGTGCCAGCAGCGACAGGACAGGGGGGGCCTACAATGAGCAGTTCTTC. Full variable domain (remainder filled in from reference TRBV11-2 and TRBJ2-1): EAGVAQSPRYKIIEKRQSVAFWCNPISGHATLYWYQQILGQGPKLLIQFQNNGVVDDSQLPKDRFSAERLKGVDSTLKIQPAKLEDSAVYLCASSDRTGGAYNEQFFGPGTRLTVL.

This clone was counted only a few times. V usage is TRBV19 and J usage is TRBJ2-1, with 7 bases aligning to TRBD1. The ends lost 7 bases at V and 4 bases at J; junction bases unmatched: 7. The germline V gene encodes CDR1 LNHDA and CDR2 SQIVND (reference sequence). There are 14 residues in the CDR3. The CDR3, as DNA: TGTGCCAGTACCCTGGGGACAGCTTACAATGAGCAGTTCTTC. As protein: CASTLGTAYNEQFF. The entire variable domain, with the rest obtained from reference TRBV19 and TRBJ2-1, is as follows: DGGITQSPKYLFRKEGQNVTLSCEQNLNHDAMYWYRQDPGQGLRLIYYSQIVNDFQKGDIAEGYSVSREKKESFPLTVTSAQKNPTAFYLCASTLGTAYNEQFFGPGTRLTVL.

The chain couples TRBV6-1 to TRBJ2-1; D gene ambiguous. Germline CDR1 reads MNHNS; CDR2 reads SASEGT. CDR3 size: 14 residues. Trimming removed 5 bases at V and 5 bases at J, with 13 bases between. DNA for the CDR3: TGTGCCAGCAGTCCCCCACACGAGGACAATGAGCAGTTCTTC. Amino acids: CASSPPHEDNEQFF.

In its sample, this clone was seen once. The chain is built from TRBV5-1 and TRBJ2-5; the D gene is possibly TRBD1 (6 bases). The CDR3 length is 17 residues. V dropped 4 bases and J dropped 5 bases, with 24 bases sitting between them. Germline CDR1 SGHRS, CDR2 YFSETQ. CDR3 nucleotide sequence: TGCGCCAGCAGCATAATACGGGACATCCAGAAAACGGAGACCCAGTACTTC. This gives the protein CASSIIRDIQKTETQYF.

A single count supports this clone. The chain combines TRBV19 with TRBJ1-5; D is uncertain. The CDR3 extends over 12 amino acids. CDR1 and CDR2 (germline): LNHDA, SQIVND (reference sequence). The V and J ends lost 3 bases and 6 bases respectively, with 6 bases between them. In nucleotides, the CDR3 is TGTGCCAGTAGTATCCCATCTCAGCCCCAGCATTTT. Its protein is CASSIPSQPQHF.

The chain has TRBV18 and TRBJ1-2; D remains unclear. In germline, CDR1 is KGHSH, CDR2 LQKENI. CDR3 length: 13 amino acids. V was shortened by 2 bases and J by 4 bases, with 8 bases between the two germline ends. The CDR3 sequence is CASSPDYSYGYTF. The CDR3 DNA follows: TGTGCCAGCTCACCAGATTACAGCTATGGCTACACCTTC.

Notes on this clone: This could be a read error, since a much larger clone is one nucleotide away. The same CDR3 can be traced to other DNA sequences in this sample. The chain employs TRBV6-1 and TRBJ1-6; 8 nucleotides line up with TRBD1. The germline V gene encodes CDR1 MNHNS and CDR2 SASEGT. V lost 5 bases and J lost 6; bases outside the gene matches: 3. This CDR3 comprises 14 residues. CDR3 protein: CASSFGQGNSPLHF. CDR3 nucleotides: TGTGCCAGCAGTTTCGGACAGGGTAATTCACCCCTCCACTTT.

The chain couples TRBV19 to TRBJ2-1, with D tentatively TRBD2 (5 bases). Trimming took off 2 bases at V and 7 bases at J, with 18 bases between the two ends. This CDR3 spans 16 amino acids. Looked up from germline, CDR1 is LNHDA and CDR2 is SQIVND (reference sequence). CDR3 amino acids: CASSIIKGGPRNEQFF. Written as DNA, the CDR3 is TGTGCCAGTAGTATAATTAAAGGAGGACCACGGAATGAGCAGTTCTTC.

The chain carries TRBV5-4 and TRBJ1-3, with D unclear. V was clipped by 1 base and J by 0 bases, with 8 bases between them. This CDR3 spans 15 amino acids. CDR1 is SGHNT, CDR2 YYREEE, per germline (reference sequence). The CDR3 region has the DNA TGTGCCAGCAGCTTGAACACCGTCTCTGGAAACACCATATATTTT. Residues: CASSLNTVSGNTIYF.

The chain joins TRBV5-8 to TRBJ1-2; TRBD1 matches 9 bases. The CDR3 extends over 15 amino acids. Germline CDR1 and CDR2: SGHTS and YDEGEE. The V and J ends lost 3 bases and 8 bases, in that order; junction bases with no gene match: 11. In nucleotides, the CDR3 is TGTGCCAGCAGCTCAGACCGGGGGACAGGGATGGGCTACACCTTC. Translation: CASSSDRGTGMGYTF.

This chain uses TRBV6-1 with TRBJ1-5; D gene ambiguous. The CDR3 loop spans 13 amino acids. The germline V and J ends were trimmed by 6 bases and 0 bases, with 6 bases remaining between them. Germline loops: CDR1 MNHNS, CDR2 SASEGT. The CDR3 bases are TGTGCCAGCAGGTGGTATAGCAATCAGCCCCAGCATTTT. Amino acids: CASRWYSNQPQHF.

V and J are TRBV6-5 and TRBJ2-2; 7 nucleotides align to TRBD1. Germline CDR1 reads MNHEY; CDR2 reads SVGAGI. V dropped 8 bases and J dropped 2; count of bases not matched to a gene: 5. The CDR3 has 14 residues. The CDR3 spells CASPGTDNTGELFF. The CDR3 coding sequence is TGTGCCAGCCCGGGGACAGACAACACCGGGGAGCTGTTTTTT.

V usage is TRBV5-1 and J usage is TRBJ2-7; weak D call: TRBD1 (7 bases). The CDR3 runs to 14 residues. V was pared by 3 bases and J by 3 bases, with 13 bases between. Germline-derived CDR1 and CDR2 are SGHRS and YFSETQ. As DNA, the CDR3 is TGCGCCAGCAGCTGGCGGGACAGTAGCTACGAGCAGTACTTC. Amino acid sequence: CASSWRDSSYEQYF. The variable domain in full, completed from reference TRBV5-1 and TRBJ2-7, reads KAGVTQTPRYLIKTRGQQVTLSCSPISGHRSVSWYQQTPGQGLQFLFEYFSETQRNKGNFPGRFSGRQFSNSRSEMNVSTLELGDSALYLCASSWRDSSYEQYFGPGTRLTVT.

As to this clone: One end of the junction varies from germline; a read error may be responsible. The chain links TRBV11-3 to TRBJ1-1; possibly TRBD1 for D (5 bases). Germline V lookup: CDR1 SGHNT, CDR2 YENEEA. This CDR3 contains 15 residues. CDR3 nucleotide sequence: TGTGCCAGCAGCTTAGCCGGGACTTCGAACGCTGAAGCTTTCTTT. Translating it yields CASSLAGTSNAEAFF.